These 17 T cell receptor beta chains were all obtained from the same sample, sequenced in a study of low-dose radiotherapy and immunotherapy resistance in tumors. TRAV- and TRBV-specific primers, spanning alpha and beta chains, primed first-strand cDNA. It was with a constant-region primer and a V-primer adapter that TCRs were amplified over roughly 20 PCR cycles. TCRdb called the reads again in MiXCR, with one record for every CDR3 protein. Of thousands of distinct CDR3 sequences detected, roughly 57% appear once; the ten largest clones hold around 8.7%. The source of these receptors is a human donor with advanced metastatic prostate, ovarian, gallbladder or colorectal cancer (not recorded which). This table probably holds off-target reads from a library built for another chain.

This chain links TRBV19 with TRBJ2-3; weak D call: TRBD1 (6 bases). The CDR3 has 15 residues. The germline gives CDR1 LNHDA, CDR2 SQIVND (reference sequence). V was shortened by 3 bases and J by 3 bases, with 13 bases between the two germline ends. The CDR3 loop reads CASSIGQGTTDTQYF. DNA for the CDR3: TGTGCCAGTAGTATCGGGCAGGGGACGACAGATACGCAGTATTTT.

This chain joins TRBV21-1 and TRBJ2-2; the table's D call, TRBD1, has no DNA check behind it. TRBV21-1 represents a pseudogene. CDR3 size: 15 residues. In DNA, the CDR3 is TGTGCCAGCAGCCCCACGAGGGGGGTCACCGGGGAGCTGTTTTTT. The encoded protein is CASSPTRGVTGELFF.

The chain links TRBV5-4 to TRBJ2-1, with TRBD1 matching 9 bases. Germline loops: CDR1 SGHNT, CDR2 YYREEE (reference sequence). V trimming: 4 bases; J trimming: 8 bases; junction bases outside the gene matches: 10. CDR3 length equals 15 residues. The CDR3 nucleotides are TGTGCCAGCAGCCTACAGGGGGCAGGTCCGGATGAGCAGTTCTTC. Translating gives CASSLQGAGPDEQFF.

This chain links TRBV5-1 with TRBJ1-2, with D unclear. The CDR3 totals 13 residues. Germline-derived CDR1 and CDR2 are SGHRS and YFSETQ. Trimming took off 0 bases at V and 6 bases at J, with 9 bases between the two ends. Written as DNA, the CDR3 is TGCGCCAGCAGCTTGGAGGATACCCATGGCTACACCTTC. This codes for CASSLEDTHGYTF.

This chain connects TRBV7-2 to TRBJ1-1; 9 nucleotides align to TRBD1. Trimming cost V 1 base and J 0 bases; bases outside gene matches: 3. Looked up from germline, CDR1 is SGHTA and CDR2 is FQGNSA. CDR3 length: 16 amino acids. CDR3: CASSLGGQGMNTEAFF. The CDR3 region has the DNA TGTGCCAGCAGCTTAGGAGGACAGGGGATGAACACTGAAGCTTTCTTT. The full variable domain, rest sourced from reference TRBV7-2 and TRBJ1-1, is GAGVSQSPSNKVTEKGKDVELRCDPISGHTALYWYRQSLGQGLEFLIYFQGNSAPDKSGLPSDRFSAERTGGSVSTLTIQRTQQEDSAVYLCASSLGGQGMNTEAFFGQGTRLTVV.

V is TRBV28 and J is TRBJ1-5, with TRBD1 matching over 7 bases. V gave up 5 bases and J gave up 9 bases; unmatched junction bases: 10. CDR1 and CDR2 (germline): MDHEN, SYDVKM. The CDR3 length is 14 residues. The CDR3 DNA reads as TGTGCCAGCAGTCTAAAGGGGGCCGACCGGCCCCAGCATTTT. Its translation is CASSLKGADRPQHF.

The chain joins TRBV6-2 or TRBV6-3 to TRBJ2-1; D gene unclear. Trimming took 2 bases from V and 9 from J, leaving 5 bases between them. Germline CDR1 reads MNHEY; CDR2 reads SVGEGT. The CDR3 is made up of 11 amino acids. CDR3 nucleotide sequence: TGTGCCAGCAGTTACAACCGTGAGCAGTTCTTC. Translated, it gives CASSYNREQFF.

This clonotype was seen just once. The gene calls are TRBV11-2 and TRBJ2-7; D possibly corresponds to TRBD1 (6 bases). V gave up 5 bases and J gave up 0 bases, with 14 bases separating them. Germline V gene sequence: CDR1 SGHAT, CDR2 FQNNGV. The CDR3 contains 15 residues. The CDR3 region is CASSDSGTLSYEQYF. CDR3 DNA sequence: TGTGCCAGCAGCGACTCAGGGACACTCTCCTACGAGCAGTACTTC.

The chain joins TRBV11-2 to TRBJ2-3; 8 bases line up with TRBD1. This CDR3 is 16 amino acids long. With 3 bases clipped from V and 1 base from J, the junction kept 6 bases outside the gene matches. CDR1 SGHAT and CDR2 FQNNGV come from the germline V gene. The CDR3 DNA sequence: TGTGCCAGCAGCTTTGATCAGGGGGCGGGCACAGATACGCAGTATTTT. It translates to CASSFDQGAGTDTQYF. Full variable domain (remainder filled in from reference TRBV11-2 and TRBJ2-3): EAGVAQSPRYKIIEKRQSVAFWCNPISGHATLYWYQQILGQGPKLLIQFQNNGVVDDSQLPKDRFSAERLKGVDSTLKIQPAKLEDSAVYLCASSFDQGAGTDTQYFGPGTRLTVL.

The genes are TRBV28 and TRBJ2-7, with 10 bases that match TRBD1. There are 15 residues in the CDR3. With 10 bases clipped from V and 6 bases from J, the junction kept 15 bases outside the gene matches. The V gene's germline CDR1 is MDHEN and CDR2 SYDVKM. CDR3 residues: CAIRRVNRDRGEQYF. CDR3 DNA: TGTGCCATCCGTAGGGTGAACCGGGACAGGGGCGAGCAGTACTTC.

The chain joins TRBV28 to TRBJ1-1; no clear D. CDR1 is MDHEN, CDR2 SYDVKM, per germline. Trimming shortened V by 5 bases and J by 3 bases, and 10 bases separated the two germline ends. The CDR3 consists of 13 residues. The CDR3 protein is CASSEQMDTEAFF. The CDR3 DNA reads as TGTGCCAGCAGTGAGCAGATGGACACTGAAGCTTTCTTT.

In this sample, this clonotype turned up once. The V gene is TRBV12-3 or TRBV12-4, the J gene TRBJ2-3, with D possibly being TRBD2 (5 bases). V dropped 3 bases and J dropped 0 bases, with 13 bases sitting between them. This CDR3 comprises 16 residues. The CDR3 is CASSFRREASTDTQYF. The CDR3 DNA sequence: TGTGCCAGCAGTTTTCGCCGGGAAGCTAGCACAGATACGCAGTATTTT.

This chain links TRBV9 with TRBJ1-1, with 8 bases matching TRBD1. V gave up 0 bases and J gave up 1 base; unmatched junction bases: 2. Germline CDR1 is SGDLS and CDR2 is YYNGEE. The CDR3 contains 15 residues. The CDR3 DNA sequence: TGTGCCAGCAGCGTAGTGGGGACAGGGAACACTGAAGCTTTCTTT. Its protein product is CASSVVGTGNTEAFF.

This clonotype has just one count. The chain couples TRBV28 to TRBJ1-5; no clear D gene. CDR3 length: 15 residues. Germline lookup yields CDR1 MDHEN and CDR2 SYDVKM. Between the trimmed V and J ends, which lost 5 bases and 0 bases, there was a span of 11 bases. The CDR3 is CASSRDLYSNQPQHF. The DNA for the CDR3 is TGTGCCAGCAGTCGCGATTTGTATAGCAATCAGCCCCAGCATTTT.

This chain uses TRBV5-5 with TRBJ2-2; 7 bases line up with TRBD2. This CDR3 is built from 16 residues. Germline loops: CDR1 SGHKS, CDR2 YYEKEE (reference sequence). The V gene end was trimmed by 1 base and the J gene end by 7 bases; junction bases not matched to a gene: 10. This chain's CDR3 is CASSLPSGTIIGELFF. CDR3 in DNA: TGTGCCAGCAGCTTGCCCAGCGGGACGATAATCGGGGAGCTGTTTTTT.

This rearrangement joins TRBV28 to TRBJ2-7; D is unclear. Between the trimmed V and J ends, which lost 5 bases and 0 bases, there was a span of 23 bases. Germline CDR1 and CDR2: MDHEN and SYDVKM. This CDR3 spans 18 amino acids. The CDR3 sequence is CASSLTSSTPVISYEQYF. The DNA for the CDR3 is TGTGCCAGCAGTCTAACCTCCTCTACCCCAGTGATCTCCTACGAGCAGTACTTC.

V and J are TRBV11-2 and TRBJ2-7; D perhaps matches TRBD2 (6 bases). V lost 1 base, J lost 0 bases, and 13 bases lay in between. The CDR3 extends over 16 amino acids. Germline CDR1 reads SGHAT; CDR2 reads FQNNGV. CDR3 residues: CASSLGRDQNSYEQYF. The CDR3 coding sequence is TGTGCCAGCAGCTTAGGGCGGGATCAAAACTCCTACGAGCAGTACTTC.